This T cell receptor beta chain is from a study of blood T cell repertoires in COVID-19. Across the whole study: COVID-19 samples, acute and convalescent, were from the United States, Italy and Spain. Nucleic acid was either cDNA or gDNA, and it came from T cells, B-cell-depleted T cells, or PBMCs.

The V and J ends lost 1 base and 6 bases respectively, with 16 bases between them. Germline V gene sequence: CDR1 SGHDT, CDR2 YYEEEE. The CDR3 is 15 amino acids. A Seattle source enrolled patients during active infection and followed them longitudinally. Study processing details: From reference gene primer amplification, estimates of nucleated cell counts were derived. Using immunoSEQ multiplex PCR, the repertoire was profiled, and TCRdb retains in-frame clones only, with some absent. The DNA was the basis for D and trimming; V, J and clone size are from that table. The sample carries about 120,000 clones, around 90% recorded once.

This receptor was taken from a woman aged 55-69 years with COVID-19, enrolled during active disease. This chain joins TRBV5-6 and TRBJ1-2; D is undetermined. Sequencing was performed on peripheral blood. This chain's CDR3 is CASSLWRAEENGYTF. CDR3 nucleotide sequence: TGTGCCAGCAGCTTGTGGCGAGCCGAGGAAAATGGCTACACCTTC. Looking up the rest from reference TRBV5-6 and TRBJ1-2 gives the full variable domain: DAGVTQSPTHLIKTRGQQVTLRCSPKSGHDTVSWYQQALGQGPQFIFQYYEEEERQRGNFPDRFSGHQFPNYSSELNVNALLLGDSALYLCASSLWRAEENGYTFGSGTRLTVV.